The next 23 T cell receptor beta chains were all read from a single sample in a study of regulatory T cells in long-lasting Graves disease. Arm-PCR of CDR3 regions and iRepertoire HTBI primers were the basis on which TCR beta libraries were built. TCRdb redid the calling of the multiplex PCR reads with MiXCR, one entry per CDR3 protein. The sample includes around 500,000 distinct CDR3 sequences, less than 25% seen only once; the top ten take 7.8%. Stated time point: persistent/refractory GD, antithyroid drugs over 5 years with positive TRAb. After RNA was extracted from PBMCs, the TCR library was made from it. This specimen was peripheral blood mononuclear cells (PBMCs), taken when the disease was refractory, from a patient treated with antithyroid drugs. These receptors were taken from a female donor with Graves disease.

The table lists this clonotype with many counts. The chain recombines TRBV3-1 with TRBJ2-7; D is undetermined. Trimming shortened V by 5 bases and J by 2 bases, and 16 bases separated the two germline ends. Germline-derived CDR1 and CDR2 are LGHDT and YNNKEL (reference sequence). The CDR3 has 15 residues. The DNA for the CDR3 is TGTGCCAGCAGCGCAAGCTATGAGGACGCCTACGAGCAGTACTTC. It translates to CASSASYEDAYEQYF.

This clonotype occurred once. The chain combines TRBV5-1 with TRBJ1-2, with D hard to call. The CDR3 spans 11 residues. CDR1 is SGHRS and CDR2 is YFSETQ in the germline V gene. V lost 7 bases, J lost 3 bases, and 7 bases lay in between. In DNA form, the CDR3 reads TGCGCCAGCCGAGCGGACTATGGCTACACCTTC. Translated, it gives CASRADYGYTF.

A word on this clonotype: This may be a read error: a much more frequent sequence differs by one nucleotide. The chain joins TRBV30 to TRBJ2-7; tentatively, D is TRBD1 (6 bases). CDR3 size: 11 residues. CDR1 is GTSNPN and CDR2 is SVGIG in the germline V gene (reference sequence). The CDR3 region is CAWGDNYEQHF. For the CDR3, the DNA is TGTGCCTGGGGGGACAACTACGAGCAGCACTTC.

Notes on this clonotype: A much larger clone differs by one base, so this may be a read error. V gene TRBV5-1 combines with J gene TRBJ1-1; the match to TRBD1 covers 7 bases. The CDR3 extends over 14 amino acids. Germline V CDR1 and CDR2: SGHRS, YFSETQ. CDR3 sequence (DNA): TGCGCCAGCAGGGTGGCAGGGGGGATCACTAAAGCTTTCTTT. It translates to CASRVAGGITKAFF.

This chain links TRBV7-3 with TRBJ2-5, with D tentatively TRBD1 (6 bases). This CDR3 is built from 13 residues. Germline V gene lookup returns CDR1 SGHTA and CDR2 FQGTGA. V was cut by 4 bases and J by 9 bases, with 15 bases left in between. The CDR3 is CASSSGQQAAQYF. The DNA for the CDR3 is TGTGCCAGCAGCTCTGGACAGCAAGCGGCCCAGTACTTC.

This chain joins TRBV3-1 and TRBJ2-2; no clear D gene. CDR1 and CDR2 from the germline V gene are LGHDT and YNNKEL (reference sequence). V was cut by 2 bases and J by 10 bases, with 5 bases left in between. The CDR3 is 11 residues long. The CDR3 DNA reads TGTGCCAGCAGCCAAAATCTGGAGCTGTTTTTT. Translated: CASSQNLELFF.

The chain is built from TRBV29-1 and TRBJ2-3; 7 bases are a match to TRBD1. The CDR3 consists of 15 residues. V lost 6 bases, J lost 2 bases, and 11 bases stayed unmatched. Germline CDR1 SQVTM, CDR2 ANQGSEA. CDR3 sequence (DNA): TGCAGCGTCCCGGGACAGTCTTCATTCACAGATACGCAGTATTTT. The encoded protein is CSVPGQSSFTDTQYF.

The table lists this clonotype with a few counts. This chain's CDR3 is CAIRQGAGETQYF. The CDR3 nucleotides are TGTGCCATCAGACAGGGGGCCGGAGAGACCCAGTACTTC. The rearrangement uses TRBV10-3 and TRBJ2-5; 9 bases map to TRBD1. The CDR3 runs to 13 residues. V lost 6 bases and J lost 4; bases outside the gene matches: 3. CDR1 is ENHRY and CDR2 is SYGVKD in the germline V gene.

The sample holds many counts of this clonotype. The gene calls are TRBV27 and TRBJ2-7; 12 bases line up with TRBD2. The J segment lost 6 bases and the V segment lost 3 bases, leaving 3 bases of the junction unmatched. This CDR3 region has 14 residues. CDR1 is MNHEY and CDR2 is SMNVEV in the germline V gene (reference sequence). CDR3 sequence reads: CASSLTSGRREQYF. The CDR3, as DNA: TGTGCCAGCAGTTTGACTAGCGGGAGACGCGAGCAGTACTTC.

Here the CDR3 DNA reads TGTGCCAGCAGTTCCTCACCCCGCATGACTAGCGGGAGGCGAAACTCCTACGAGCAGTACTTC. It translates to CASSSSPRMTSGRRNSYEQYF. The chain carries TRBV12-3 or TRBV12-4 and TRBJ2-7; 13 bases line up with TRBD2. Trimming took 4 bases from V and 0 from J; bases not matched to a gene: 18. The CDR3 sequence is 21 residues long.

This clonotype was found many times. The chain recombines TRBV11-2 with TRBJ2-7; 9 bases align to TRBD2. This CDR3 comprises 17 residues. The trim removed 0 bases at V and 5 bases at J, leaving 11 bases unmatched. Germline V CDR1 and CDR2: SGHAT, FQNNGV. The CDR3 coding sequence is TGTGCCAGCAGCTTAGATGTTTGGCGGGAGGGCCCGAACGAGCAGTACTTC. Its protein product is CASSLDVWREGPNEQYF.

This clonotype was found once. Compared with germline, one end of the junction differs, possibly owing to a read error. The genes are TRBV10-3 and TRBJ2-7; D may be TRBD2 (6 bases). Germline V CDR1 and CDR2: ENHRY, SYGVKD. There are 16 residues in the CDR3. CDR3 bases: TGTGCCACCAGTGAGTCGGGTTGGAGGGGATCCTACGAGCAGTACTTC. Translation: CATSESGWRGSYEQYF.

This clonotype was seen only a few times. The rearrangement links TRBV11-1 to TRBJ2-7; D uncertain. The CDR3 runs to 14 residues. Germline V lookup: CDR1 SGHAT, CDR2 FQDESV (reference sequence). V gave up 5 bases and J gave up 1 base, with 12 bases separating them. The CDR3 DNA sequence: TGTGCCAGCAGCAGAGTTCTTGGTTCCTACGAGCAGTACTTC. This translates into CASSRVLGSYEQYF.

The chain couples TRBV3-1 to TRBJ2-5; D uncertain. This CDR3 comprises 11 residues. Per germline, CDR1 LGHDT and CDR2 YNNKEL (reference sequence). Between the trimmed V and J ends, which lost 0 bases and 7 bases, there was a span of 3 bases. The CDR3 coding sequence is TGTGCCAGCAGCCAAGATAGGACCCAGTACTTC. This codes for CASSQDRTQYF.

This clonotype occurred many times. The V gene is TRBV27, the J gene TRBJ2-5; 10 nucleotides line up with TRBD1. V shed 6 bases and J 5 bases; nucleotides not matched to a gene: 6. Germline values: CDR1 MNHEY, CDR2 SMNVEV (reference sequence). This CDR3 has 14 amino acids. DNA of the CDR3: TGTGCCAGCAGCCCCCCGGGACAGGGGGAGACCCAGTACTTC. Translating it yields CASSPPGQGETQYF.

In its sample, this clonotype was seen many times. The rearrangement links TRBV6-1 to TRBJ1-2; 8 nucleotides line up with TRBD1. J lost 3 bases, V lost 6 bases, and 12 bases had no gene match. This CDR3 contains 16 residues. CDR1 is MNHNS, CDR2 SASEGT, per germline. The CDR3 nucleotides read TGTGCCAGCAGCAACGCAAGGGCCAGGGGGCACTATGGCTACACCTTC. Protein sequence: CASSNARARGHYGYTF.

This clonotype was found a few times. This sequence joins TRBV6-2 or TRBV6-3 and TRBJ2-7, with D perhaps TRBD2 (7 bases). The CDR3 spans 15 residues. V was pared by 4 bases and J by 4 bases, with 17 bases between. Germline CDR1 reads MNHEY; CDR2 reads SVGEGT. The CDR3 DNA reads TGTGCCAGCAGTTCCCGAGGGGCGGGGGCGTACGAGCAGTACTTC. Residues: CASSSRGAGAYEQYF.

The rearrangement joins TRBV20-1 to TRBJ2-5; D uncertain. The CDR3 has 11 residues. Trimming took off 7 bases at V and 0 bases at J, with 6 bases between the two ends. The V gene's germline CDR1 is DFQATT and CDR2 SNEGSKA (reference sequence). The CDR3 is CSVSHQETQYF. CDR3 nucleotides: TGCAGTGTTAGCCACCAAGAGACCCAGTACTTC.

This clonotype has just a few counts. As DNA, the CDR3 is TGCAGCGTTGCTTGGGACAGGAGAATGAACACTGAAGCTTTCTTT. This gives the protein CSVAWDRRMNTEAFF. The chain recombines TRBV29-1 with TRBJ1-1; 8 positions match TRBD1. This CDR3 contains 15 residues. The junction had 7 bases not matched to a gene; V was cut back by 4 bases and J by 0 bases. CDR1 is SQVTM and CDR2 is ANQGSEA in the germline V gene.

The V gene is TRBV25-1, the J gene TRBJ2-7; tentatively, D is TRBD1 (5 bases). Trimming removed 9 bases at V and 5 bases at J, with 20 bases between. In germline, CDR1 is MGHDK, CDR2 SYGVNS. CDR3 length: 14 amino acids. The CDR3 spells CASSGRTSGHEQYF. The CDR3 nucleotides are TGTGCCAGTTCTGGACGGACGTCAGGGCACGAGCAGTACTTC.

This clonotype was observed many times. J is TRBJ2-7 and V is TRBV27, with no clear D. Germline V gene lookup returns CDR1 MNHEY and CDR2 SMNVEV (reference sequence). The CDR3 extends over 13 amino acids. The germline V and J ends were trimmed by 4 bases and 6 bases, with 13 bases remaining between them. CDR3 in amino acids: CASSSDIKPEQYF. The CDR3 DNA follows: TGTGCCAGCAGTTCCGACATAAAACCCGAGCAGTACTTC.

This clonotype has a count of ten or more. The chain couples TRBV20-1 to TRBJ1-1; TRBD1 is a possible D gene (5 bases). V lost 6 bases and J 1 base, leaving 18 bases between the germline ends. Germline-derived CDR1 and CDR2 are DFQATT and SNEGSKA (reference sequence). CDR3 length equals 15 residues. CDR3 in amino acids: CSAPSPTGRNTEAFF. The CDR3 DNA is TGCAGTGCCCCAAGCCCCACAGGAAGGAACACTGAAGCTTTCTTT.

Here the CDR3 reads CSVPPRDGSTDTQYF. The CDR3 region has the DNA TGCAGCGTCCCCCCCCGGGACGGCAGCACAGATACGCAGTATTTT. This chain joins TRBV29-1 and TRBJ2-3; D possibly uses TRBD1 or TRBD2 (5 bases each). Trimming stripped 6 bases from V and 0 bases from J, with 16 bases between. Germline assignment: CDR1 SQVTM and CDR2 ANQGSEA. The CDR3 runs 15 residues.